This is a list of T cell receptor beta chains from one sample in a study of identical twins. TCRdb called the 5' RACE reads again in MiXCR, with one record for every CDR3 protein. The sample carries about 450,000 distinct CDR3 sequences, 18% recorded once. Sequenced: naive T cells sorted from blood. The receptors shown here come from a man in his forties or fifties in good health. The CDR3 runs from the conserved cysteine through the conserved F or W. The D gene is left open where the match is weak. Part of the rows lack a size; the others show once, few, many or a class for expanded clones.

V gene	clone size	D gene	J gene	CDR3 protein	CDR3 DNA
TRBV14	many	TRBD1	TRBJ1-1	CASSRSSTGEPFLYTEAFF	TGTGCCAGCAGCCGATCTTCGACAGGGGAACCCTTTTTGTACACTGAAGCTTTCTTT
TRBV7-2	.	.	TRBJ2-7	CASRNGVEQYF	TGTGCCAGCCGCAACGGGGTCGAGCAGTACTTC
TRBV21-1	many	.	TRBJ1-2	CASSRPWGDGYTF	TGTGCCAGCAGCAGACCTTGGGGGGATGGCTACACCTTC
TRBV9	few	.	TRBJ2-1	CASSVAGGNLYNEQFF	TGTGCCAGCAGCGTAGCGGGGGGCAACCTCTACAATGAGCAGTTCTTC
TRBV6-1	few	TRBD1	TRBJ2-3	CASSPRQGPSADTQYF	TGTGCCAGCAGTCCCCGACAGGGTCCTTCCGCAGATACGCAGTATTTT
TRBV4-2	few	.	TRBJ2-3	CASSQVLDPLSSSTDTQYF	TGTGCCAGCAGCCAAGTCCTAGATCCGCTATCCTCTAGCACAGATACGCAGTATTTT
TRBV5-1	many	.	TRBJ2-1	CASSLRRGNEQFF	TGCGCCAGCAGCTTGAGGCGTGGGAATGAGCAGTTCTTC
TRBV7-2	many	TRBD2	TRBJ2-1	CASSLLAGGPFF	TGTGCCAGCAGCCTGCTAGCGGGAGGGCCGTTCTTC
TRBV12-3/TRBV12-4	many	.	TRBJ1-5	CASSPTASNQPQHF	TGTGCCAGCAGTCCGACAGCCAGCAATCAGCCCCAGCATTTT
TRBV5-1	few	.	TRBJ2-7	CASSLDGAGYEQYF	TGCGCCAGCAGCTTGGACGGGGCAGGCTACGAGCAGTACTTC
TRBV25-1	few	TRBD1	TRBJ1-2	CASSEGTGARSYGYTF	TGTGCCAGCAGTGAAGGGACAGGCGCTCGTTCGTATGGCTACACCTTC
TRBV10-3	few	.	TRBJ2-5	CAISDRGETQYF	TGTGCCATCAGTGACAGGGGTGAGACCCAGTACTTC
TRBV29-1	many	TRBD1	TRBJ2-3	CSVGRGRTDTQYF	TGCAGCGTTGGAAGGGGGCGGACAGATACGCAGTATTTT
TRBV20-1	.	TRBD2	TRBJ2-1	CSASNEGRAGFEQFF	TGCAGTGCTAGCAATGAGGGGAGGGCCGGTTTTGAGCAGTTCTTC
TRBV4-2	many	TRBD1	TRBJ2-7	CASSQDRTGGLYEQYF	TGTGCCAGCAGCCAAGATAGGACAGGGGGTTTGTACGAGCAGTACTTC
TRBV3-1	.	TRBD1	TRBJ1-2	CASSPDRVWGYTF	TGTGCCAGCAGCCCGGACAGGGTCTGGGGCTACACCTTC
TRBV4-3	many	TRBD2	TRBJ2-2	CASSQAYVELAGSTGELFF	TGCGCCAGCAGCCAAGCTTACGTCGAACTAGCGGGAAGTACCGGGGAGCTGTTTTTT
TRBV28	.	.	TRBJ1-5	CASRHLLNQPQHF	TGTGCCAGCAGACACCTGTTAAATCAGCCCCAGCATTTT
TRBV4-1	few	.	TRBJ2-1	CASSPALAPNEQFF	TGCGCCAGCAGCCCAGCGCTAGCGCCGAATGAGCAGTTCTTC
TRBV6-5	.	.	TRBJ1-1	CASSYSAGVNTEAFF	TGTGCCAGCAGTTACTCTGCAGGGGTAAACACTGAAGCTTTCTTT
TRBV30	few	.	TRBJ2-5	CAWSGSGQETQYF	TGTGCCTGGAGCGGGAGTGGGCAAGAGACCCAGTACTTC
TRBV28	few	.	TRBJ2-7	CASSFRPKAHEQYF	TGTGCCAGCAGTTTCAGGCCGAAGGCCCACGAGCAGTACTTC
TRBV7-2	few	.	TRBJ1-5	CASSLDLQNQPQHF	TGTGCCAGCAGCTTAGATTTACAGAATCAGCCCCAGCATTTT
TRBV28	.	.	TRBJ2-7	CASSHDTEYEQYF	TGTGCCAGCAGTCATGACACGGAGTACGAGCAGTACTTC
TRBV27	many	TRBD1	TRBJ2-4	CASSPGTVTPLAKNIQYF	TGTGCCAGCAGCCCCGGGACAGTGACTCCTCTAGCCAAAAACATTCAGTACTTC
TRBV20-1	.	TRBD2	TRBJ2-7	CSTPLSGSLDEQYF	TGCAGTACACCCCTCAGCGGGAGTCTCGACGAGCAGTACTTC
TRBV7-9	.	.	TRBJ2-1	CASSLVPSLTYNEQFF	TGTGCCAGCAGCTTAGTTCCTAGCCTTACCTACAATGAGCAGTTCTTC
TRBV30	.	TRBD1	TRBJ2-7	CAWSVGQGAYEQYF	TGTGCCTGGAGTGTGGGACAGGGGGCTTACGAGCAGTACTTC
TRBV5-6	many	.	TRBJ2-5	CASSLEGYGEHQETQYF	TGTGCCAGCAGCTTGGAAGGTTACGGGGAACACCAAGAGACCCAGTACTTC
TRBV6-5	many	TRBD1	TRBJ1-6	CASSSWTGGMYSPLHF	TGTGCCAGCAGTTCCTGGACAGGGGGCATGTATTCACCCCTCCACTTT
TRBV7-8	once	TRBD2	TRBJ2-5	CASSLVGRRLATSQYF	TGTGCCAGCAGCTTAGTGGGTAGGAGACTAGCGACTTCCCAGTACTTC
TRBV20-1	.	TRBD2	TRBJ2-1	CSAPLGGGAYNEQFF	TGCAGTGCTCCTCTTGGCGGGGGGGCCTACAATGAGCAGTTCTTC
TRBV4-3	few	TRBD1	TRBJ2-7	CASSRLGAGGYEQYF	TGCGCCAGCAGCCGACTCGGAGCAGGGGGTTACGAGCAGTACTTC
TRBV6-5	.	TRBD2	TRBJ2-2	CASSYSPSGRATGELFF	TGTGCCAGCAGTTACTCTCCCAGCGGGAGGGCCACCGGGGAGCTGTTTTTT
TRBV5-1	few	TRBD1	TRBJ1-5	CASSLTGASNQPQHF	TGCGCCAGCAGTCTGACAGGGGCTAGCAATCAGCCCCAGCATTTT
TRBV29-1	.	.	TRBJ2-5	CSVVEETQYF	TGCAGCGTTGTTGAAGAGACCCAGTACTTC
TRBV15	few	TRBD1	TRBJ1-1	CATSREGTVNTEAFF	TGTGCCACCAGCAGAGAAGGGACAGTGAACACTGAAGCTTTCTTT
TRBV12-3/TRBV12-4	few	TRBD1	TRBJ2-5	CASSFMTGRETQYF	TGTGCCAGCAGTTTCATGACAGGGAGAGAGACCCAGTACTTC
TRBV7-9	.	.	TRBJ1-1	CASSPDAMNTEAFF	TGTGCCAGCAGCCCGGATGCTATGAACACTGAAGCTTTCTTT
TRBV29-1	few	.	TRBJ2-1	CSVTSYTYNEQFF	TGCAGCGTCACTAGCTATACCTACAATGAGCAGTTCTTC
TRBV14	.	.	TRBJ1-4	CASSSQGAAEKLFF	TGTGCCAGCAGCTCTCAGGGAGCGGCTGAAAAACTGTTTTTT